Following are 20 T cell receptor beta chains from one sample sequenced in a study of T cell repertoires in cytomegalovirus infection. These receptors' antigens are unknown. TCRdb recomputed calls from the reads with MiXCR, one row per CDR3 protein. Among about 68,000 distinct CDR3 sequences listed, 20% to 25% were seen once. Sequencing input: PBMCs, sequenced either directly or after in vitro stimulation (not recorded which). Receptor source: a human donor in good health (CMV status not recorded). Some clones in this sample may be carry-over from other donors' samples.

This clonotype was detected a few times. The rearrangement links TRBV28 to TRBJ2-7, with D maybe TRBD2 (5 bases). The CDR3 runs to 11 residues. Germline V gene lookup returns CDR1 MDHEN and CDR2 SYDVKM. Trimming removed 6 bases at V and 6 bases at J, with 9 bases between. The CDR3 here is CASRRAREQYF. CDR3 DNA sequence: TGTGCCAGCAGGAGGGCGCGCGAGCAGTACTTC.

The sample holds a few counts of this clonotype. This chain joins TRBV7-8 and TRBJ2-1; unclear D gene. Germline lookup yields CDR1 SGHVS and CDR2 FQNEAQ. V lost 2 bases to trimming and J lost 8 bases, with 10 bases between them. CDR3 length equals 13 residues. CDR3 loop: CASSLSLYDEQFF. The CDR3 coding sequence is TGTGCCAGCAGCTTATCCCTATATGATGAGCAGTTCTTC.

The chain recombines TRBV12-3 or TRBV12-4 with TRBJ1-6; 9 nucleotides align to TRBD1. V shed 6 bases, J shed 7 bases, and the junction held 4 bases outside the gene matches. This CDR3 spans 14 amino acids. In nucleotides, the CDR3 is TGTGCCAGCAGCCTTGGACAGGGGAATTCACCCCTCCACTTT. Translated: CASSLGQGNSPLHF.

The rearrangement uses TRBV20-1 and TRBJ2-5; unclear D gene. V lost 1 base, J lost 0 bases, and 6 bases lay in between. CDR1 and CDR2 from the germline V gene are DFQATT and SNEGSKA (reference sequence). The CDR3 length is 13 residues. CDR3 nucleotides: TGCAGTGCTAGAGTTGGGTACCAAGAGACCCAGTACTTC. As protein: CSARVGYQETQYF.

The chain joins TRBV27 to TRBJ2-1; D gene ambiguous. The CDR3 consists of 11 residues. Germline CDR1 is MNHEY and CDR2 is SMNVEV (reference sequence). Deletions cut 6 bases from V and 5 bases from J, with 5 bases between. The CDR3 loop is CASRKNNEQFF. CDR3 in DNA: TGTGCCAGCAGAAAAAACAATGAGCAGTTCTTC.

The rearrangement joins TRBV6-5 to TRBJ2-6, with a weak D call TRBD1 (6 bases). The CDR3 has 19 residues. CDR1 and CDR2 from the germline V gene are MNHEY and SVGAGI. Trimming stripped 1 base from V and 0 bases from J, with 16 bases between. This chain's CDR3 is CASSYLPDRYNSGANVLTF. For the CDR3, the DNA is TGTGCCAGCAGTTACTTACCGGACAGATATAACTCTGGGGCCAACGTCCTGACTTTC.

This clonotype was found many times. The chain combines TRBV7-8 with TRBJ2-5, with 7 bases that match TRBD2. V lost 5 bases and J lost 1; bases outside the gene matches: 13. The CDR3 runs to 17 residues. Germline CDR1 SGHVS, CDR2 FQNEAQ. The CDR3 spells CASSPSRWRETQETQYF. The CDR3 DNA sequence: TGTGCCAGCAGCCCCTCCCGGTGGCGGGAGACCCAAGAGACCCAGTACTTC.

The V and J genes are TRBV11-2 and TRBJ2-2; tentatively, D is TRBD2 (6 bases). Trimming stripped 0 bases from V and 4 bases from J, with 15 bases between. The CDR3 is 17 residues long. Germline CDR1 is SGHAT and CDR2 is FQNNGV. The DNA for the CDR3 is TGTGCCAGCAGCTTAGATCTGGGGACTCGGTCCACCGGGGAGCTGTTTTTT. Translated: CASSLDLGTRSTGELFF.

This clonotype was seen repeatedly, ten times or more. The CDR3 loop reads CASSLGLAGAYYEQYF. CDR3 bases: TGTGCCAGCAGCTTGGGGCTAGCGGGAGCCTACTACGAGCAGTACTTC. This sequence joins TRBV7-2 and TRBJ2-7; 10 bases are a match to TRBD2. Germline CDR1 SGHTA, CDR2 FQGNSA. The CDR3 has 16 residues. With 3 bases clipped from V and 3 bases from J, the junction kept 8 bases outside the gene matches. The entire variable domain, with the rest obtained from reference TRBV7-2 and TRBJ2-7, is as follows: GAGVSQSPSNKVTEKGKDVELRCDPISGHTALYWYRQSLGQGLEFLIYFQGNSAPDKSGLPSDRFSAERTGGSVSTLTIQRTQQEDSAVYLCASSLGLAGAYYEQYFGPGTRLTVT.

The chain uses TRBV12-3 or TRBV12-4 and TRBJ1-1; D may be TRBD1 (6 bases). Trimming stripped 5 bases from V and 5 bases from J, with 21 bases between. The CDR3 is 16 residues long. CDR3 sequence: CASSPRSGARGTEAFF. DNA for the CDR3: TGTGCCAGCAGTCCGCGTTCAGGGGCCAGGGGAACTGAAGCTTTCTTT.

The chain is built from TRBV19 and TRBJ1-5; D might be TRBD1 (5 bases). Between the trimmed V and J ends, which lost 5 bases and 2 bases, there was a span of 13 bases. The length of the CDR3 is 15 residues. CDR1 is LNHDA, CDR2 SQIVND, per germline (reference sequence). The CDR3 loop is CASSPRDRRNQPQHF. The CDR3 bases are TGTGCCAGTAGTCCCCGGGACCGACGCAATCAGCCCCAGCATTTT. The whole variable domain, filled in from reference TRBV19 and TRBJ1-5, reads DGGITQSPKYLFRKEGQNVTLSCEQNLNHDAMYWYRQDPGQGLRLIYYSQIVNDFQKGDIAEGYSVSREKKESFPLTVTSAQKNPTAFYLCASSPRDRRNQPQHFGDGTRLSIL.

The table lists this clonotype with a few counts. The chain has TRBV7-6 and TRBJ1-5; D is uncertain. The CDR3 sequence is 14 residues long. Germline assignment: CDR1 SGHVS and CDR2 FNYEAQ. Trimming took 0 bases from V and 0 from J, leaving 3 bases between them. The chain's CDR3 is CASSLAHSNQPQHF. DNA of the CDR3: TGTGCCAGCAGCTTAGCGCATAGCAATCAGCCCCAGCATTTT.

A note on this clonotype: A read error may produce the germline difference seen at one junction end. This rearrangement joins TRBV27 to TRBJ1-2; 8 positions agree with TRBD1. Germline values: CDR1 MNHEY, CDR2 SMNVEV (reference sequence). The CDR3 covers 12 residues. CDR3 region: CASSPNRGTSHF. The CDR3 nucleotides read TGTGCCAGCAGTCCAAACAGGGGGACCTCTCATTTC.

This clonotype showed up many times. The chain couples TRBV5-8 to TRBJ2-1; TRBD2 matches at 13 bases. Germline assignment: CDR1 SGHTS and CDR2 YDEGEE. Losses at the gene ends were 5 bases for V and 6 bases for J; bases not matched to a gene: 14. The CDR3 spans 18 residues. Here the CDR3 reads CASSLFRTSGRLLNEQFF. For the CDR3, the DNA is TGTGCCAGCAGTCTTTTCAGGACTAGCGGGAGACTCCTCAATGAGCAGTTCTTC.

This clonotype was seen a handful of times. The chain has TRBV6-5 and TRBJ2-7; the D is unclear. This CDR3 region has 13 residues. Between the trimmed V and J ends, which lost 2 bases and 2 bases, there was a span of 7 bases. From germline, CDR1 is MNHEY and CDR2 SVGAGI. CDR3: CASSYGPAYEQYV. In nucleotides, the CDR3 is TGTGCCAGCAGTTACGGGCCAGCCTACGAGCAGTACGTC.

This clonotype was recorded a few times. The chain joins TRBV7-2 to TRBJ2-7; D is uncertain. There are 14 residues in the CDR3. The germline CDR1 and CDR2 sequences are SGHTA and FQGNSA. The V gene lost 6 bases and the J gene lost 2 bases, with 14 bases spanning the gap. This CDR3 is CASRPVGGPYEQYF. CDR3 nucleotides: TGTGCCAGCAGGCCAGTGGGCGGTCCCTACGAGCAGTACTTC.

The CDR3 DNA sequence: TGTGCCAGCTCACCACCAAACGGGCAGGACACTGAAGCTTTCTTT. Translation gives CASSPPNGQDTEAFF. The gene calls are TRBV18 and TRBJ1-1, with D hard to call. V shed 0 bases and J shed 3 bases, with 11 bases lying between them. The CDR3 is made up of 15 amino acids. Germline-derived CDR1 and CDR2 are KGHSH and LQKENI.

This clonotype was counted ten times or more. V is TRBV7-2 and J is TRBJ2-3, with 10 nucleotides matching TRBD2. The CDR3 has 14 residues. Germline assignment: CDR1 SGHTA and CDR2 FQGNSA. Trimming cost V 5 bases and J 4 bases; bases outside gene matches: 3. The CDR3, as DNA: TGTGCCAGCAGCCCTAGCGGGAGTGCAGATACGCAGTATTTT. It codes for CASSPSGSADTQYF.

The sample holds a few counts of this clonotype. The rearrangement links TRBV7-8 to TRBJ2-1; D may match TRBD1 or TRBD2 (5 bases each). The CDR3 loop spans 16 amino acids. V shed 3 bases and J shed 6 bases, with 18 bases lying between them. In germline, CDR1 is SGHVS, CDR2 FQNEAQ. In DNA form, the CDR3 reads TGTGCCAGCAGCTTGGGACCCATCCCCGACGTCAATGAGCAGTTCTTC. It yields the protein CASSLGPIPDVNEQFF.

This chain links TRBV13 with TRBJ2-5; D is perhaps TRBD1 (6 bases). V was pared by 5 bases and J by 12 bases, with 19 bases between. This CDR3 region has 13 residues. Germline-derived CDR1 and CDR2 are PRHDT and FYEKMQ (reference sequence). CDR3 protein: CASSPRGKREKYF. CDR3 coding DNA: TGTGCCAGCAGCCCAAGGGGGAAGCGCGAAAAGTACTTC. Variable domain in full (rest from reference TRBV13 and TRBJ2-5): AAGVIQSPRHLIKEKRETATLKCYPIPRHDTVYWYQQGPGQDPQFLISFYEKMQSDKGSIPDRFSAQQFSDYHSELNMSSLELGDSALYFCASSPRGKREKYFGPGTRLLVL.